The 7 T cell receptor beta chains reported below all come from one sample, sequenced in a study of blood T cells in healthy people across ages. Combining a sample-barcoded 5' primer with a J-beta primer mix, a second PCR ran for about 7 to 12 cycles. TCRdb reanalysed the 5' RACE reads using MiXCR and keeps one entry per CDR3 protein. The sample includes some 700,000 distinct CDR3 sequences, about 24% seen only once; the top ten take around 21%. Sequencing used blood. These receptors were obtained from a man between 65 and 85 years old in good health.

The V and J genes are TRBV14 and TRBJ2-5; no definite D call. V was pared by 0 bases and J by 4 bases, with 9 bases between. Germline V gene data show CDR1 as SGHDN and CDR2 as FVKESK. The CDR3 is 14 amino acids. CDR3 coding DNA: TGTGCCAGCAGCCAAGACTTCCAAAGAGAGACCCAGTACTTC. This codes for CASSQDFQRETQYF.

This clonotype was recorded a few times. This sequence joins TRBV29-1 and TRBJ1-5; no firm D call. CDR1 is SQVTM and CDR2 is ANQGSEA in the germline V gene. Trimming pared 1 base from V and 7 bases from J, leaving 14 bases between. This CDR3 spans 14 amino acids. CDR3 in DNA: TGCAGCGTTGAAGTTGAAGGGTCGGGGCAGCCCCAGCATTTT. Residues: CSVEVEGSGQPQHF.

This clonotype was detected a few times. The chain joins TRBV27 to TRBJ1-5; 9 nucleotides align to TRBD1. CDR3 length: 15 residues. The germline V gene has CDR1 MNHEY and CDR2 SMNVEV (reference sequence). V trimming: 7 bases; J trimming: 1 base; junction bases outside the gene matches: 5. The CDR3 DNA reads TGTGCCAGCACTAAACAGGGGGCAAGCAATCAGCCCCAGCATTTT. Translation gives CASTKQGASNQPQHF.

J is TRBJ1-2 and V is TRBV7-2, with D tentatively TRBD1 (6 bases). CDR1 is SGHTA, CDR2 FQGNSA, per germline. The CDR3 has 14 amino acids. Trimming removed 4 bases from V and 8 bases from J, with 17 bases in between. This CDR3 is CASSSLPGAGGYTF. Written as DNA, the CDR3 is TGTGCCAGCAGCTCACTCCCAGGGGCGGGGGGCTACACCTTC.

V and J are TRBV6-6 and TRBJ1-1; D gene uncertain. Trimming took off 5 bases at V and 7 bases at J, with 11 bases between the two ends. The CDR3 runs to 12 residues. Germline CDR1 and CDR2: MNHNY and SVGAGI (reference sequence). The DNA of the CDR3 is TGTGCCAGCAGTGACGGACGGTTTGAAGCTTTCTTT. This encodes CASSDGRFEAFF.

The chain is built from TRBV21-1 and TRBJ2-1. The DNA end is a closer match to TRBJ2-7, so the J assignment may be wrong. TRBV21-1 is termed a pseudogene. The length of the CDR3 is 16 residues. The CDR3 DNA follows: TGTGCCAGCAGCAAAGTCGGCAGGCGGAGCTCCTACGAGCAGTACGTC. Its translation is CASSKVGRRSSYEQYV.

This clonotype occurred a few times. The V call is TRBV7-2, the J call TRBJ1-4, with D possibly matching TRBD1 (5 bases). The germline gives CDR1 SGHTA, CDR2 FQGNSA. The CDR3 loop spans 15 amino acids. V was trimmed by 5 bases and J by 0 bases, leaving 10 bases between them. CDR3 in DNA: TGTGCCAGCAGCGCCGGGACGGCAACTAATGAAAAACTGTTTTTT. Its translation: CASSAGTATNEKLFF.